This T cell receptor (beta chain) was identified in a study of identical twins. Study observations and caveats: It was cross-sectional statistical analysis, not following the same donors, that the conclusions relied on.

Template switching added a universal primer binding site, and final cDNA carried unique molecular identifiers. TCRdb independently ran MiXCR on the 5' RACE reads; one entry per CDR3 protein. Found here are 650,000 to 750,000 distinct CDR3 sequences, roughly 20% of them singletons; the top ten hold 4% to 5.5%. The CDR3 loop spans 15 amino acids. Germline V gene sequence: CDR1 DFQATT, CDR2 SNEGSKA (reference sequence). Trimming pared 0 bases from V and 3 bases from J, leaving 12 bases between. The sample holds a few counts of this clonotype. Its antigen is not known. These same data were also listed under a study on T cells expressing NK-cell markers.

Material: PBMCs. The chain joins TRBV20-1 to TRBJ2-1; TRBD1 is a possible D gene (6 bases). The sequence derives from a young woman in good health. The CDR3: CSARDPRDNYNEQFF. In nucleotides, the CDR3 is TGCAGTGCTAGAGATCCCCGGGACAACTACAATGAGCAGTTCTTC.